These T cell receptor beta chains were read from a single sample in a study of blood T cell repertoires in COVID-19. This table comes from immunoSEQ multiplex PCR, and its TCRdb copy is limited to in-frame clones, with some not included. The data show nearly 95,000 clones, with roughly 87% seen just once and approximately 4.4% held by the top ten. The sequenced sample was peripheral blood. These receptors came from a woman older than 75 with acute or convalescent COVID-19. Both conserved end residues are part of each CDR3. A D gene is named only where the DNA matches it firmly. Clone size is not always given. Where it is, it says once, few, many or a class for expanded clones.

NA | NA | TRBJ2-7 | TRBV6-6 | TGTGCCAGCAGTTACTCAGGAGGGAGTTCCCCGTACTTC | CASSYSGGSSPYF
NA | NA | TRBJ2-1 | TRBV28 | TGTGCCAGCAGTTTAGCAGCGAGCGTATACAATGAGCAGTTCTTC | CASSLAASVYNEQFF
NA | NA | TRBJ1-1 | TRBV14 | TGTGCCAGCAGCCTGCGGAGGGGAGAAGCTTTCTTT | CASSLRRGEAFF
NA | TRBD1 | TRBJ1-2 | TRBV6-6 | TGTGCCAGCAGGGAGGGAGGACAGGGTGGGTGGGGCTACACCTTC | CASREGGQGGWGYTF
NA | NA | TRBJ2-1 | TRBV7-8 | TGTGCCAGCAGCTTACGCGGGGACAATGAGCAGTTCTTC | CASSLRGDNEQFF
NA | TRBD1 | TRBJ1-1 | TRBV29-1 | TGCAGCGCTGCCCCCAGGGGGCGCGAAGCTGAAGCTTTCTTT | CSAAPRGREAEAFF
NA | NA | TRBJ1-1 | TRBV4-3 | TGCGCCAGCAGCCAAGATCTTGGGGCGAACACTGAAGCTTTCTTT | CASSQDLGANTEAFF
few | NA | TRBJ2-2 | TRBV5-5 | TGTGCCAGCTCAGCTTACTTCGGGAGTCGGACCGGGGAGCTGTTTTTT | CASSAYFGSRTGELFF
once | TRBD2 | TRBJ2-2 | TRBV2 | TGTGCCAGCAGTGGAGAGGGAGGGTGGACCGGGGAGCTGTTTTTT | CASSGEGGWTGELFF
NA | TRBD1 | TRBJ1-1 | TRBV4-1 | TGCGCCAGCAGCAAGGACAGGGGCAGAAGCTTTAACACTGAAGCTTTCTTT | CASSKDRGRSFNTEAFF
NA | NA | TRBJ2-5 | TRBV5-4 | TGTGCCAGCAGCTTGGGACAGGTACAAGAGACCCAGTACTTC | CASSLGQVQETQYF
NA | TRBD1 | TRBJ1-2 | TRBV7-9 | TGTGCCAGCAGCCCACAGGGGTGGGACTATGGCTACACCTTC | CASSPQGWDYGYTF
NA | TRBD1 | TRBJ1-2 | TRBV5-1 | TGCGCCAGCAGTCCTGACAGGGAGAGAGGAAACACCTTC | CASSPDRERGNTF
NA | TRBD1 | TRBJ2-1 | TRBV2 | TGTGCCAGCAGGCAGACAGGGTTGGGCAATGAGCAGTTCTTC | CASRQTGLGNEQFF
NA | NA | TRBJ2-5 | TRBV18 | TGTGCCAGCTCACCTCCACTAGAGTTTAAGACCCAGTACTTC | CASSPPLEFKTQYF
NA | TRBD2 | TRBJ2-1 | TRBV11-3 | TGTGCCAGCAGCTTAGACAGCGGGGGGTACAATGAGCAGTTCTTC | CASSLDSGGYNEQFF
NA | NA | TRBJ1-4 | TRBV19 | TGTGCTACGGGGCAGGGGGAAAAACTGTTTTTT | CATGQGEKLFF
NA | NA | TRBJ2-1 | TRBV7-9 | TGTGCCAGCAGCTTTGCCACTAGTGGGCGTGAGCAGTTCTTC | CASSFATSGREQFF
NA | TRBD1 | TRBJ1-2 | TRBV11-2 | TGTGCCAGCAGCCTTCGACAGGGGCCCAACTATGGCTACACCTTC | CASSLRQGPNYGYTF
NA | TRBD1 | TRBJ1-2 | TRBV14 | TGTGCCAGCAGCCAAGGGACAGGTCGGTCGGGAGGCTACACCTTC | CASSQGTGRSGGYTF
few | TRBD1 | TRBJ2-5 | TRBV5-1 | TGCGCCAGCAGCTTGGGTGGACAGGGGCTGGAGACCCAGTACTTC | CASSLGGQGLETQYF
NA | TRBD1 | TRBJ1-6 | TRBV2 | TGTGCCAGCAGACAGGGGGTTAATTCACCCCTCCACTTT | CASRQGVNSPLHF
NA | NA | TRBJ1-5 | TRBV12-5 | TGTGCTAGTGGTTTGGATCTCGATCAGCCCCAGCATTTT | CASGLDLDQPQHF